This TCR beta chain derives from a study of T cell responses to AZD1222 COVID-19 vaccine. The CDR3 loop spans 14 amino acids. Germline V gives CDR1 MNHEY, CDR2 SVGAGI. The ends lost 6 bases at V and 3 bases at J; junction bases unmatched: 5. Study findings and constraints: The sample set comprised mostly white British donors with more females, and clonal diversity was possibly underestimated. Repertoire sampling happened only post peak T cell response. Reportedly, nearly half of unique spike TCRs recognized epitopes outside B.1.351/B.1.1.7 mutations. Increases in Spike-specific TCR breadth and depth were seen after two AZD1222 doses.

For this clone: Its target is unknown.

The table came from immunoSEQ multiplex PCR; TCRdb's copy has only in-frame clones and leaves some out. The table records 30,000 to 35,000 clones, approximately 87% of them present only once. Source: peripheral blood, taken 28 days after the second AZD1222 dose. This receptor was identified in an adult who received the AZD1222 COVID-19 vaccine. The chain links TRBV6-5 to TRBJ1-5; 7 positions agree with TRBD1. CDR3 sequence reads: CASSRDRDNQPQHF. CDR3 nucleotides: TGTGCCAGCAGCCGGGACAGAGACAATCAGCCCCAGCATTTT.